A single sample is the source of the 8 T cell receptor beta chains below, sequenced in a study of blood T cell repertoires in COVID-19. Sequencing used immunoSEQ multiplex PCR; TCRdb keeps in-frame clones, though not all of them. The table records hundreds of thousands of clones, 80% to 90% of them present only once. Sequencing was carried out using peripheral blood. The receptors come from a man in his forties with acute or convalescent COVID-19.

This clone was found a few times. The chain links TRBV9 to TRBJ2-1; 8 nucleotides match TRBD2. Germline V lookup: CDR1 SGDLS, CDR2 YYNGEE. V gave up 0 bases and J gave up 9 bases; unmatched junction bases: 8. The CDR3 length is 15 residues. DNA of the CDR3: TGTGCCAGCAGCGTAGAGGTCGGGAGGGCCCGTGAGCAGTTCTTC. It codes for CASSVEVGRAREQFF.

The chain combines TRBV4-1 with TRBJ2-1; the match to TRBD2 covers 14 bases. The CDR3 has 17 residues. The V and J ends lost 6 bases and 10 bases, in that order; junction bases with no gene match: 14. Germline V CDR1 and CDR2: MGHRA, YSYEKL. The CDR3: CASRPSGTSGGSGEQFF. The DNA of the CDR3 is TGCGCCAGCAGACCCTCCGGGACTAGCGGGGGCTCGGGGGAGCAGTTCTTC.

The rearrangement joins TRBV25-1 to TRBJ2-7; 9 positions match TRBD1. With 5 bases clipped from V and 3 bases from J, the junction kept 8 bases outside the gene matches. Germline V gene sequence: CDR1 MGHDK, CDR2 SYGVNS. This CDR3 is 15 amino acids long. The DNA for the CDR3 is TGTGCCAGCAGTACCTCTCGGACAGGGGACTACGAGCAGTACTTC. Protein: CASSTSRTGDYEQYF.

The chain uses TRBV4-1 and TRBJ2-7, with 8 positions matching TRBD2. Losses at the gene ends were 4 bases for V and 6 bases for J; bases not matched to a gene: 5. Germline V gives CDR1 MGHRA, CDR2 YSYEKL. This CDR3 comprises 13 residues. The CDR3 coding sequence is TGCGCCAGCAGCCCGGGACTAGATTTCGAGCAGTACTTC. It translates to CASSPGLDFEQYF.

The chain is built from TRBV7-2 and TRBJ1-4, with D possibly matching TRBD1 (6 bases). This CDR3 is built from 15 residues. Germline CDR1 and CDR2: SGHTA and FQGNSA. Trimming shortened V by 1 base and J by 7 bases, and 13 bases separated the two germline ends. In DNA, the CDR3 is TGTGCCAGCAGCTTAGTGTCGGACAGAGCTGAAAAACTGTTTTTT. Translated, it gives CASSLVSDRAEKLFF. Full variable domain (outside the CDR3, taken from reference TRBV7-2 and TRBJ1-4): GAGVSQSPSNKVTEKGKDVELRCDPISGHTALYWYRQSLGQGLEFLIYFQGNSAPDKSGLPSDRFSAERTGGSVSTLTIQRTQQEDSAVYLCASSLVSDRAEKLFFGSGTQLSVL.

This sequence joins TRBV5-1 and TRBJ1-1; 9 positions agree with TRBD1. Germline-derived CDR1 and CDR2 are SGHRS and YFSETQ. V shed 0 bases, J shed 3 bases, and the junction held 6 bases outside the gene matches. The length of the CDR3 is 16 residues. CDR3 in amino acids: CASSLAGQGSDTEAFF. The DNA of the CDR3 is TGCGCCAGCAGCTTGGCGGGACAGGGATCGGACACTGAAGCTTTCTTT.

The chain links TRBV2 to TRBJ2-5, with 10 nucleotides matching TRBD1. The junction had 10 bases not matched to a gene; V was cut back by 8 bases and J by 4 bases. The germline V gene encodes CDR1 SNHLY and CDR2 FYNNEI. CDR3 length: 15 residues. CDR3 sequence (DNA): TGTGCCAGCTGGTCCGGGACAGGGGTTTCAGAGACCCAGTACTTC. It codes for CASWSGTGVSETQYF.

The chain joins TRBV7-2 to TRBJ2-1; TRBD1 might be the D (7 bases). Germline V lookup: CDR1 SGHTA, CDR2 FQGNSA. The CDR3 totals 15 residues. Between the trimmed V and J ends, which lost 5 bases and 9 bases, there was a span of 20 bases. The CDR3 loop is CASSQGGSGGIEQFF. In DNA, the CDR3 is TGTGCCAGCAGCCAGGGGGGAAGCGGAGGCATTGAGCAGTTCTTC.